The 26 T cell receptor beta chains listed next were all sequenced from one sample in a study of T cells in Graves' hyperthyroidism and ophthalmopathy. RNA transcripts gave rise to amplified TCR beta CDR3 regions. The TCR CDR3 was amplified in a first-round RT-PCR using the HTBI primer set. TCRdb redid the calling of the multiplex PCR reads with MiXCR, one entry per CDR3 protein. This table has about half a million distinct CDR3 sequences, roughly 25% appearing once. Sequenced sample: blood. All receptors derive from a woman aged 25 to 39 with Graves' ophthalmopathy.

This clonotype was seen many times. The chain uses TRBV19 and TRBJ1-1; D is unclear. The ends were cut back, 9 bases at V and 0 bases at J, with 17 bases in the middle. CDR1 is LNHDA, CDR2 SQIVND, per germline (reference sequence). The CDR3 runs to 15 residues. This chain's CDR3 is CARPNSGSMNTEAFF. The CDR3 nucleotides are TGTGCCAGACCAAATTCAGGCAGTATGAACACTGAAGCTTTCTTT.

This clonotype was seen many times. The V and J genes are TRBV20-1 and TRBJ1-2; a weak D match, TRBD1 (6 bases). CDR1 and CDR2 (germline): DFQATT, SNEGSKA (reference sequence). The CDR3 runs 13 residues. With 4 bases removed from V and 2 bases from J, the gap between germline ends came to 11 bases. The CDR3 reads CSAIGRGNYGYTF. The CDR3 DNA follows: TGCAGTGCTATAGGCAGGGGCAACTATGGCTACACCTTC.

The rearrangement joins TRBV6-1 to TRBJ2-2; no firm D call. V lost 8 bases, J lost 4 bases, and 17 bases lay in between. This CDR3 is built from 15 residues. The germline V gene encodes CDR1 MNHNS and CDR2 SASEGT. In DNA form, the CDR3 reads TGTGCCAGCCGCGGCCGAGCCTCGGCCACCGGGGAGCTGTTTTTT. This encodes CASRGRASATGELFF.

This clonotype was counted a few times. V and J are TRBV5-4 and TRBJ1-6; possible D gene TRBD1, 6 bases. This CDR3 comprises 14 residues. Germline lookup yields CDR1 SGHNT and CDR2 YYREEE (reference sequence). Trimming stripped 0 bases from V and 11 bases from J, with 12 bases between. The CDR3 coding sequence is TGTGCCAGCAGCTTGGAGGGGGGCTGGGCACCCCTCCACTTT. Its translation: CASSLEGGWAPLHF.

This clonotype was seen many times. The rearrangement joins TRBV29-1 to TRBJ2-6; D gene unclear. This CDR3 has 14 amino acids. Trimming left V 4 bases short and J 0 bases short, with 7 bases between. CDR1 is SQVTM and CDR2 is ANQGSEA in the germline V gene. The CDR3: CSVVSSSGANVLTF. The CDR3 DNA sequence: TGCAGCGTTGTAAGTAGCTCTGGGGCCAACGTCCTGACTTTC. The whole variable domain, remainder taken from reference TRBV29-1 and TRBJ2-6, is SAVISQKPSRDICQRGTSLTIQCQVDSQVTMMFWYRQQPGQSLTLIATANQGSEATYESGFVIDKFPISRPNLTFSTLTVSNMSPEDSSIYLCSVVSSSGANVLTFGAGSRLTVL.

In its sample, this clonotype was seen many times. The chain uses TRBV11-2 and TRBJ2-6; no reliable D call. Germline assignment: CDR1 SGHAT and CDR2 FQNNGV. Between the trimmed V and J ends, which lost 1 base and 0 bases, there was a span of 16 bases. The length of the CDR3 is 19 residues. This CDR3 reads CASSLGSRTEISGANVLTF. The CDR3 DNA follows: TGTGCCAGCAGCTTAGGAAGTCGGACGGAGATCTCTGGGGCCAACGTCCTGACTTTC.

This clonotype appeared many times. The chain combines TRBV27 with TRBJ1-1; D uncertain. The CDR3 covers 13 residues. V lost 5 bases, J lost 9 bases, and 16 bases lay in between. Per the germline V gene, CDR1 is MNHEY and CDR2 is SMNVEV (reference sequence). The CDR3 bases are TGTGCCAGCAGTGATTCGGAGGTACGCCAAGCTTTCTTT. This gives the protein CASSDSEVRQAFF.

This clonotype has a count of ten or more. The chain couples TRBV20-1 to TRBJ2-7; no definite D call. Germline V gene lookup returns CDR1 DFQATT and CDR2 SNEGSKA (reference sequence). The CDR3 totals 11 residues. V shed 6 bases and J shed 2 bases, with 8 bases lying between them. The CDR3 loop is CSAADPYEQYF. The CDR3 bases are TGCAGTGCAGCCGATCCCTACGAGCAGTACTTC.

This clonotype was seen many times. The chain carries TRBV5-1 and TRBJ1-3, with TRBD1 identical over 9 bases. This CDR3 is built from 15 residues. V gave up 4 bases and J gave up 2 bases; unmatched junction bases: 4. The germline V gene has CDR1 SGHRS and CDR2 YFSETQ. The CDR3 spells CASSNDRGTGNTIYF. The CDR3 nucleotides read TGCGCCAGCAGCAACGACAGGGGGACTGGAAACACCATATATTTT.

This clonotype has a count of ten or more. The J gene is TRBJ1-2, the V gene TRBV12-3 or TRBV12-4; D remains unclear. The CDR3 sequence is 13 residues long. The V end was cut by 5 bases, the J end by 4 bases, with 11 bases between. In DNA, the CDR3 is TGTGCCAGCAGTCTCCCCGGGCTCTATGGCTACACCTTC. This sequence encodes CASSLPGLYGYTF.

This chain uses TRBV3-1 with TRBJ2-7, with TRBD1 matching over 9 bases. V lost 4 bases and J lost 7; bases outside the gene matches: 5. Per the germline V gene, CDR1 is LGHDT and CDR2 is YNNKEL (reference sequence). The CDR3 consists of 13 residues. The CDR3 DNA is TGTGCCAGCAGCCGGGACAGGGTGGGAGAGCAGTACTTC. Protein product: CASSRDRVGEQYF.

This clonotype was seen many times. This chain connects TRBV29-1 to TRBJ1-2; TRBD1 matches 10 bases. Trimming took 1 base from V and 6 from J; bases not matched to a gene: 2. From germline, CDR1 is SQVTM and CDR2 ANQGSEA. The CDR3 contains 13 residues. CDR3 in DNA: TGCAGCGTTGAAGGCGGGACAGGGGATGGCTACACCTTC. Its translation is CSVEGGTGDGYTF.

This clonotype was seen at least ten times. The V call is TRBV5-1, the J call TRBJ1-5, with a tentative D call TRBD1 (5 bases). This CDR3 has 15 residues. Trimming took off 2 bases at V and 3 bases at J, with 12 bases between the two ends. CDR1 is SGHRS, CDR2 YFSETQ, per germline. CDR3 coding DNA: TGCGCCAGCAGCTTCGATCCAGGGCTCAATCAGCCCCAGCATTTT. Residues: CASSFDPGLNQPQHF.

Ten or more counts support this clonotype. The chain carries TRBV6-2 or TRBV6-3 and TRBJ1-5; D call uncertain. This CDR3 spans 16 amino acids. V gave up 4 bases and J gave up 0 bases, with 13 bases separating them. From germline, CDR1 is MNHEY and CDR2 SVGEGT. CDR3 sequence reads: CASSWRSGNSNQPQHF. The CDR3 nucleotides are TGTGCCAGCAGTTGGAGATCGGGAAATAGCAATCAGCCCCAGCATTTT.

This clonotype was recorded only once. The conserved phenylalanine or tryptophan normally closing the CDR3 is absent here, so this likely arose from a read error. This chain connects TRBV20-1 to TRBJ1-2; D is undetermined. Germline V lookup: CDR1 DFQATT, CDR2 SNEGSKA (reference sequence). V gave up 7 bases and J gave up 3 bases, with 15 bases separating them. This CDR3 contains 13 residues. The CDR3 DNA reads TGCAGTGTTGGTCACCGGGGAGACTATGGCTACACCTAC. Protein: CSVGHRGDYGYTY.

The chain combines TRBV6-2 or TRBV6-3 with TRBJ2-7; D possibly corresponds to TRBD1 (6 bases). This CDR3 has 14 amino acids. The V gene's germline CDR1 is MNHEY and CDR2 SVGEGT. The V gene lost 0 bases and the J gene lost 2 bases, with 8 bases spanning the gap. CDR3 residues: CASSYSTGAYEQYF. CDR3 DNA sequence: TGTGCCAGCAGTTACTCGACAGGTGCCTACGAGCAGTACTTC.

This clonotype was seen once. This rearrangement joins TRBV6-1 to TRBJ2-7, with a tentative D call TRBD1 (6 bases). Germline V gene lookup returns CDR1 MNHNS and CDR2 SASEGT. This CDR3 is built from 14 residues. The V gene lost 6 bases and the J gene lost 4 bases, with 16 bases spanning the gap. CDR3 bases: TGTGCCAGCAGCAAGGACAGAGTAAGATACGAGCAGTACTTC. It is translated as CASSKDRVRYEQYF.

In DNA, the CDR3 is TGTGCCAGCAGTTACTTCCTAGGGACAGGGCACTACGAGCAGTACTTC. It specifies CASSYFLGTGHYEQYF. The chain links TRBV6-5 to TRBJ2-7; 9 nucleotides agree with TRBD1. CDR1 MNHEY and CDR2 SVGAGI come from the germline V gene. The CDR3 is 16 residues long. J lost 3 bases, V lost 1 base, and 7 bases had no gene match.

In this sample, this clonotype turned up many times. The J gene is TRBJ1-5, the V gene TRBV15; D perhaps matches TRBD1 (5 bases). The V gene's germline CDR1 is LNHNV and CDR2 YYDKDF (reference sequence). V gave up 0 bases and J gave up 1 base, with 16 bases separating them. The CDR3 has 18 residues. Here the CDR3 DNA reads TGTGCCACCAGCAGAGATCTTAACAGGCTAGGGAGCAATCAGCCCCAGCATTTT. Residues: CATSRDLNRLGSNQPQHF.

V gene TRBV12-3 or TRBV12-4 combines with J gene TRBJ2-5; D unresolved. The CDR3 runs 13 residues. Trimming removed 0 bases at V and 3 bases at J, with 5 bases between. CDR3 sequence reads: CASSLAVKETQYF. CDR3 DNA: TGTGCCAGCAGTTTAGCAGTTAAAGAGACCCAGTACTTC.

This clonotype showed up many times. CDR3 in amino acids: CASSFVRQGGNQPQHF. CDR3 DNA: TGTGCCAGCAGTTTTGTTCGGCAGGGAGGCAATCAGCCCCAGCATTTT. The chain employs TRBV12-3 or TRBV12-4 and TRBJ1-5; perhaps TRBD1 as D (5 bases). The ends were cut back, 3 bases at V and 2 bases at J, with 14 bases in the middle. The CDR3 has 16 residues.

V usage is TRBV18 and J usage is TRBJ2-3, with 7 bases fitting TRBD1. Losses at the gene ends were 0 bases for V and 1 base for J; bases not matched to a gene: 4. The CDR3 has 16 amino acids. Germline-derived CDR1 and CDR2 are KGHSH and LQKENI. The CDR3 is CASSPPRGGRTDTQYF. The CDR3, as DNA: TGTGCCAGCTCACCACCGAGAGGGGGCCGCACAGATACGCAGTATTTT.

The chain is built from TRBV27 and TRBJ2-5; 7 nucleotides line up with TRBD1. There are 14 residues in the CDR3. Germline lookup yields CDR1 MNHEY and CDR2 SMNVEV (reference sequence). V shed 6 bases and J 5 bases; nucleotides not matched to a gene: 9. CDR3 DNA sequence: TGTGCCAGCAGGCGACAGGGCCCGGGGGAGACCCAGTACTTC. Residues: CASRRQGPGETQYF.

This clonotype was picked up many times. V gene TRBV28 combines with J gene TRBJ1-2; D may be TRBD1 (6 bases). V lost 10 bases to trimming and J lost 2 bases, with 20 bases between them. The CDR3 is made up of 15 amino acids. In germline, CDR1 is MDHEN, CDR2 SYDVKM. The CDR3: CAIDRLQTENYGYTF. CDR3 nucleotides: TGTGCCATAGACAGGCTACAAACTGAGAACTATGGCTACACCTTC.

This clonotype occurred many times. The rearrangement links TRBV2 to TRBJ1-5; TRBD1 matches 10 bases. The junction had 6 bases not matched to a gene; V was cut back by 10 bases and J by 3 bases. The germline V gene encodes CDR1 SNHLY and CDR2 FYNNEI. The CDR3 is 14 residues long. The CDR3 region is CATADRGVNQPQHF. The CDR3 DNA sequence: TGTGCCACCGCGGACAGGGGGGTCAATCAGCCCCAGCATTTT.

This clonotype was detected ten times or more. The rearrangement uses TRBV29-1 and TRBJ2-2; weak D call: TRBD1 (5 bases). The CDR3 sequence is 16 residues long. V shed 2 bases and J shed 0 bases, with 13 bases lying between them. The germline V gene has CDR1 SQVTM and CDR2 ANQGSEA. The CDR3 DNA is TGCAGCGTTGAATGGGGCAGCTTCCCGAACACCGGGGAGCTGTTTTTT. Amino acids: CSVEWGSFPNTGELFF.